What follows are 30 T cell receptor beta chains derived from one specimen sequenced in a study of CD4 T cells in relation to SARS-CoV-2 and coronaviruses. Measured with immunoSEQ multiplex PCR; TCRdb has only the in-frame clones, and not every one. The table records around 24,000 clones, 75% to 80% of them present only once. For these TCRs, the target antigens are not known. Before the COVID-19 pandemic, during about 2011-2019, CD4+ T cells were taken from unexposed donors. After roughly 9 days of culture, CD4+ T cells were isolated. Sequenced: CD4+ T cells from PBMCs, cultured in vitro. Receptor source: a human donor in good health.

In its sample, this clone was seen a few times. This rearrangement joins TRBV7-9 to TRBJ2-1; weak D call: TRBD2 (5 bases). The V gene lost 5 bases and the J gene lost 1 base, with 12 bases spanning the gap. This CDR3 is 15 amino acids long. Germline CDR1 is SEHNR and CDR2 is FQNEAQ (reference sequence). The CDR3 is CASSQPGSSYNEQFF. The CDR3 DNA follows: TGTGCCAGCAGCCAACCGGGGTCTTCCTACAATGAGCAGTTCTTC. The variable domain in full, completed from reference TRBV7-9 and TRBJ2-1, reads DTGVSQNPRHKITKRGQNVTFRCDPISEHNRLYWYRQTLGQGPEFLTYFQNEAQLEKSRLLSDRFSAERPKGSFSTLEIQRTEQGDSAMYLCASSQPGSSYNEQFFGPGTRLTVL.

The CDR3 spells CASSLLGLLNQPQHF. DNA for the CDR3: TGCGCCAGCAGCCTCCTGGGACTTCTAAATCAGCCCCAGCATTTT. The chain is built from TRBV4-1 and TRBJ1-5, with a weak D call TRBD1 (5 bases). The CDR3 totals 15 residues. Germline CDR1 reads MGHRA; CDR2 reads YSYEKL. Trimming stripped 4 bases from V and 4 bases from J, with 14 bases between.

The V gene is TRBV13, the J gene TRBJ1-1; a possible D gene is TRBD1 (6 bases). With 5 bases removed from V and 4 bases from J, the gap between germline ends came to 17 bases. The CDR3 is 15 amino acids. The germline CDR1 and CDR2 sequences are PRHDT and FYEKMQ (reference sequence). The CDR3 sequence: CASSPLGGRVTEAFF. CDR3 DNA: TGTGCCAGCAGCCCCCTAGGGGGGAGGGTCACTGAAGCTTTCTTT.

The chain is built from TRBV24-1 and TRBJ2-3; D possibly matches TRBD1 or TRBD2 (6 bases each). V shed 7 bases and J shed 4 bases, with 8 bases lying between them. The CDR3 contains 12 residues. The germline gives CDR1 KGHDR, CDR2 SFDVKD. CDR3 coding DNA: TGTGCCACCAGAGGGGGGTCAGATACGCAGTATTTT. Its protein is CATRGGSDTQYF.

CDR3 protein: CASSLQGSRRDGRELFF. In DNA form, the CDR3 reads TGTGCCAGCAGCCTCCAGGGTTCCCGGAGGGACGGGAGGGAGCTGTTTTTT. The chain employs TRBV7-3 and TRBJ2-2; perhaps TRBD2 as D (6 bases). V was trimmed by 5 bases and J by 9 bases, leaving 25 bases between them. Per germline, CDR1 SGHTA and CDR2 FQGTGA. CDR3 length: 17 residues.

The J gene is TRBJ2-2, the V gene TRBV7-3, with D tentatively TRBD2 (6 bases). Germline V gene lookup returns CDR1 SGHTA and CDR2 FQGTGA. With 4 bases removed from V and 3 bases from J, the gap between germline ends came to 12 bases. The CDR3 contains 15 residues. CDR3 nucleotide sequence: TGTGCCAGCAGCTCCCCTAGCGATTACACCGGGGAGCTGTTTTTT. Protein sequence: CASSSPSDYTGELFF. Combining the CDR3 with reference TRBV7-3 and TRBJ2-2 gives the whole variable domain GAGVSQTPSNKVTEKGKYVELRCDPISGHTALYWYRQSLGQGPEFLIYFQGTGAADDSGLPNDRFFAVRPEGSVSTLKIQRTERGDSAVYLCASSSPSDYTGELFFGEGSRLTVL.

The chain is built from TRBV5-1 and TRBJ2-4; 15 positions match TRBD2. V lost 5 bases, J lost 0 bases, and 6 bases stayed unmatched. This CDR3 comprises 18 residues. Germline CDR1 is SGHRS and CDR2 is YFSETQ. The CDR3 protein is CASRGTSGGPLAKNIQYF. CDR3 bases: TGCGCCAGCAGGGGGACTAGCGGGGGGCCCCTAGCCAAAAACATTCAGTACTTC.

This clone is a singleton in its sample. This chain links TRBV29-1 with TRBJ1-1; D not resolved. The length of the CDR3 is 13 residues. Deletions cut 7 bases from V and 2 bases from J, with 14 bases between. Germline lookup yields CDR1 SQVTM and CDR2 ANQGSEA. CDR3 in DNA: TGCAGCGCCTGGGCTGGACTTAACACTGAAGCTTTCTTT. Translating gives CSAWAGLNTEAFF.

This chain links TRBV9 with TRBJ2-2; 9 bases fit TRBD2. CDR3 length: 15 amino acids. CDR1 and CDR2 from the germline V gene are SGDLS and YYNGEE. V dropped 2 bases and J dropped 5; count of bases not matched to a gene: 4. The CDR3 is CASSVGSGRTGELFF. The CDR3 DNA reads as TGTGCCAGCAGCGTCGGCAGCGGGAGGACCGGGGAGCTGTTTTTT.

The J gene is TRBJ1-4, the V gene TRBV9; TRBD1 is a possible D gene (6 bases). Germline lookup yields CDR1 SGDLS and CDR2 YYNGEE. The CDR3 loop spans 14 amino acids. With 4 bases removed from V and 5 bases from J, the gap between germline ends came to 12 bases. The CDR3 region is CASSPHGGNEKLFF. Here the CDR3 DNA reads TGTGCCAGCAGCCCACACGGGGGCAATGAAAAACTGTTTTTT.

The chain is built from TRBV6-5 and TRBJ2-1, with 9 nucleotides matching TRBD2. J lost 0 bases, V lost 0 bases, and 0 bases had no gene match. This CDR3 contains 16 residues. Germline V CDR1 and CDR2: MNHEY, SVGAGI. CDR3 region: CASSYSTSGSYNEQFF. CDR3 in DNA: TGTGCCAGCAGTTACTCGACTAGCGGCTCCTACAATGAGCAGTTCTTC.

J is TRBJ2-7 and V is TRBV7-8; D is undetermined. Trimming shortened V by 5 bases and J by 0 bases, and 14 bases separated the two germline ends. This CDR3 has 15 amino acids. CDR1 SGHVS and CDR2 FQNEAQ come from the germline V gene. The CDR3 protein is CASSHRRISSYEQYF. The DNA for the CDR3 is TGTGCCAGCAGCCACAGAAGAATAAGCTCCTACGAGCAGTACTTC.

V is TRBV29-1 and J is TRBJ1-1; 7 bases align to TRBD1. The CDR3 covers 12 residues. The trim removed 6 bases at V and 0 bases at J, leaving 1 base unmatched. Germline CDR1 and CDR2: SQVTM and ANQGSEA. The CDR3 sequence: CSVGQMNTEAFF. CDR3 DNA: TGCAGCGTGGGACAGATGAACACTGAAGCTTTCTTT.

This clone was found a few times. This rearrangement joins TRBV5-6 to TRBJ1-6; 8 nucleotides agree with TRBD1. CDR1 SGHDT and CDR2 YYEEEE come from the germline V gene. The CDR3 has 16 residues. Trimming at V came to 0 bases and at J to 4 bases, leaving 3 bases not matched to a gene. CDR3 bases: TGTGCCAGCAGCTTGGGGACAGGGCTATATAATTCACCCCTCCACTTT. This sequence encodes CASSLGTGLYNSPLHF.

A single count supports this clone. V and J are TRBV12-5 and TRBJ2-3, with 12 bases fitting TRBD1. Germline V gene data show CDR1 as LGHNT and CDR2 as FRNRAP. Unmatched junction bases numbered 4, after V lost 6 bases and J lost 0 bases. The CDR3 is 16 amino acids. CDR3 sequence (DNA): TGTGCTAGTGGAGGGGACAGGGGGCAGAGCACAGATACGCAGTATTTT. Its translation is CASGGDRGQSTDTQYF. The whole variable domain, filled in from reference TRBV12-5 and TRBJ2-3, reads DARVTQTPRHKVTEMGQEVTMRCQPILGHNTVFWYRQTMMQGLELLAYFRNRAPLDDSGMPKDRFSAEMPDATLATLKIQPSEPRDSAVYFCASGGDRGQSTDTQYFGPGTRLTVL.

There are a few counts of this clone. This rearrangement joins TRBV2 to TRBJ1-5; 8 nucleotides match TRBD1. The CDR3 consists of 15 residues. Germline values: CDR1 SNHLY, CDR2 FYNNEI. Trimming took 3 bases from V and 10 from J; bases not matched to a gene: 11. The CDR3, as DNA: TGTGCCAGCAGTGAGGGAGGACAGGGCCCTCTACCCCAGCATTTT. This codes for CASSEGGQGPLPQHF.

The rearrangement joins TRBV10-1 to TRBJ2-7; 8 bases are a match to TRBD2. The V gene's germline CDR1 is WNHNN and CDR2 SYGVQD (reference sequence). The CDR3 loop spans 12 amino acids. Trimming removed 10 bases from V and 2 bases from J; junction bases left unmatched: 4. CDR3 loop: CATSSGPYEQYF. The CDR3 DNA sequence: TGCGCCACCTCTAGCGGGCCCTACGAGCAGTACTTC.

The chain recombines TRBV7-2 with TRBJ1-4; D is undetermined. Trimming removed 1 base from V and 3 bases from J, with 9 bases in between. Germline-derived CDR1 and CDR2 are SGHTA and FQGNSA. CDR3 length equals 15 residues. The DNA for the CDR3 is TGTGCCAGCAGCTTAGTTGGTGGACCTAATGAAAAACTGTTTTTT. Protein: CASSLVGGPNEKLFF. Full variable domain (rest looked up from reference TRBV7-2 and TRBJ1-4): GAGVSQSPSNKVTEKGKDVELRCDPISGHTALYWYRQSLGQGLEFLIYFQGNSAPDKSGLPSDRFSAERTGGSVSTLTIQRTQQEDSAVYLCASSLVGGPNEKLFFGSGTQLSVL.

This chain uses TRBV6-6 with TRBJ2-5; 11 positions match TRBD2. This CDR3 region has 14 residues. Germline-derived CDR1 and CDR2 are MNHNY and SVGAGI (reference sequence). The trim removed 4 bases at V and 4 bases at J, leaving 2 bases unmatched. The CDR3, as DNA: TGTGCCAGCAGTTCCGGACTAGCGGGAGAGACCCAGTACTTC. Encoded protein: CASSSGLAGETQYF.

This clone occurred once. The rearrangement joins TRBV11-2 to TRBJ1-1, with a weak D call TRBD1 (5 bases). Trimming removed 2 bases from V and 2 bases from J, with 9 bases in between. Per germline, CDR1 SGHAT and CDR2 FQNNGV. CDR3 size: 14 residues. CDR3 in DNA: TGTGCCAGCAGCTTACGGGGCGGAAACACTGAAGCTTTCTTT. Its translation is CASSLRGGNTEAFF.

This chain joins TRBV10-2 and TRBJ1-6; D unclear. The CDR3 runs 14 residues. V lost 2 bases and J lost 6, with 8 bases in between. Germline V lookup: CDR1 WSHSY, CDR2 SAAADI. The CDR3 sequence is CASSERRINSPLHF. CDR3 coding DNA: TGCGCCAGCAGTGAGCGACGTATTAATTCACCCCTCCACTTT.

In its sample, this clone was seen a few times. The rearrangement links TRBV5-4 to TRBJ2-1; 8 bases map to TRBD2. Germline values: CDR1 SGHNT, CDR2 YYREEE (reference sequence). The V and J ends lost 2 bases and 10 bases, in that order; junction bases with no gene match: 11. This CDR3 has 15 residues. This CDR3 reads CASSLRLAQINEQFF. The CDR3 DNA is TGTGCCAGCAGCTTAAGACTAGCGCAAATAAACGAGCAGTTCTTC.

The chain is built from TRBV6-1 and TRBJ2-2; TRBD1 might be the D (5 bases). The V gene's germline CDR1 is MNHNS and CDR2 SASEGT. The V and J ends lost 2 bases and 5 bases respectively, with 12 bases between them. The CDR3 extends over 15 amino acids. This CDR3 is CASSELRQITGELFF. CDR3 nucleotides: TGTGCCAGCAGTGAACTTAGACAGATTACCGGGGAGCTGTTTTTT.

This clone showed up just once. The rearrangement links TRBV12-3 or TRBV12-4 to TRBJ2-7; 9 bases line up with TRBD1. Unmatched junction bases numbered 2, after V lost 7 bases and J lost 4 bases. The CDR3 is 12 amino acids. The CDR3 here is CASTGTGYEQYF. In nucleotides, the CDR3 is TGTGCCAGCACCGGGACAGGGTACGAGCAGTACTTC.

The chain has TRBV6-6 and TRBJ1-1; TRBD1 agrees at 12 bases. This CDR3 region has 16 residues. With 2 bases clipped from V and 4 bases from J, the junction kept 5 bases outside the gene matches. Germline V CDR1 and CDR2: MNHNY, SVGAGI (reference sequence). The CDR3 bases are TGTGCCAGCAGTTACGGGACAGGGGGCGTCGGCACTGAAGCTTTCTTT. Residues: CASSYGTGGVGTEAFF.

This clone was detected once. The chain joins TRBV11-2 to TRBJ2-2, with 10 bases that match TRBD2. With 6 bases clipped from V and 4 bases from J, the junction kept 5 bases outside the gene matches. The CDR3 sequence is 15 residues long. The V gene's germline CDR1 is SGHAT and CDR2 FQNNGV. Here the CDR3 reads CASRKLAGSTGELFF. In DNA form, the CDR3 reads TGTGCCAGCAGGAAACTAGCGGGAAGCACCGGGGAGCTGTTTTTT.

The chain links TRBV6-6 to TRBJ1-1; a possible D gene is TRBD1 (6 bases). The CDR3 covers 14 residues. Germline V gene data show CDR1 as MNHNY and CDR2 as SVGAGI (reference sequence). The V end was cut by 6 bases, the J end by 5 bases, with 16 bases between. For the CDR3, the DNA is TGTGCCAGCAGCACCGCCAGGGGTGGTACTGAAGCTTTCTTT. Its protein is CASSTARGGTEAFF.

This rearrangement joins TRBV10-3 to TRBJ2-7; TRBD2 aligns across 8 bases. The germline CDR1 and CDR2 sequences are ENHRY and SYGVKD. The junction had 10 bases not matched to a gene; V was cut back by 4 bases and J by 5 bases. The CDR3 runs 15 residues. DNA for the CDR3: TGTGCCATCAGTGGGGGGACTAGTGTCATCCACGAGCAGTACTTC. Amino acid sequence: CAISGGTSVIHEQYF.

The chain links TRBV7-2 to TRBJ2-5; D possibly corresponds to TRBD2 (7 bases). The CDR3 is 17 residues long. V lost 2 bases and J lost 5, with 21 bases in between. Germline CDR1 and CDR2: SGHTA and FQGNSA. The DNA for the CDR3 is TGTGCCAGCAGCTTAATTCCGTGGGGGGGCCATGAGGAGACCCAGTACTTC. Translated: CASSLIPWGGHEETQYF.

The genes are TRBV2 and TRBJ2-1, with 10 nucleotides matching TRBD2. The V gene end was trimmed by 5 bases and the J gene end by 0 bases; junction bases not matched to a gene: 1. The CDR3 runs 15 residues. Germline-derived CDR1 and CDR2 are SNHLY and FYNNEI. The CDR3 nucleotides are TGTGCCAGCAGTCCTAGCGGGAGCTCCTACAATGAGCAGTTCTTC. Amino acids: CASSPSGSSYNEQFF.